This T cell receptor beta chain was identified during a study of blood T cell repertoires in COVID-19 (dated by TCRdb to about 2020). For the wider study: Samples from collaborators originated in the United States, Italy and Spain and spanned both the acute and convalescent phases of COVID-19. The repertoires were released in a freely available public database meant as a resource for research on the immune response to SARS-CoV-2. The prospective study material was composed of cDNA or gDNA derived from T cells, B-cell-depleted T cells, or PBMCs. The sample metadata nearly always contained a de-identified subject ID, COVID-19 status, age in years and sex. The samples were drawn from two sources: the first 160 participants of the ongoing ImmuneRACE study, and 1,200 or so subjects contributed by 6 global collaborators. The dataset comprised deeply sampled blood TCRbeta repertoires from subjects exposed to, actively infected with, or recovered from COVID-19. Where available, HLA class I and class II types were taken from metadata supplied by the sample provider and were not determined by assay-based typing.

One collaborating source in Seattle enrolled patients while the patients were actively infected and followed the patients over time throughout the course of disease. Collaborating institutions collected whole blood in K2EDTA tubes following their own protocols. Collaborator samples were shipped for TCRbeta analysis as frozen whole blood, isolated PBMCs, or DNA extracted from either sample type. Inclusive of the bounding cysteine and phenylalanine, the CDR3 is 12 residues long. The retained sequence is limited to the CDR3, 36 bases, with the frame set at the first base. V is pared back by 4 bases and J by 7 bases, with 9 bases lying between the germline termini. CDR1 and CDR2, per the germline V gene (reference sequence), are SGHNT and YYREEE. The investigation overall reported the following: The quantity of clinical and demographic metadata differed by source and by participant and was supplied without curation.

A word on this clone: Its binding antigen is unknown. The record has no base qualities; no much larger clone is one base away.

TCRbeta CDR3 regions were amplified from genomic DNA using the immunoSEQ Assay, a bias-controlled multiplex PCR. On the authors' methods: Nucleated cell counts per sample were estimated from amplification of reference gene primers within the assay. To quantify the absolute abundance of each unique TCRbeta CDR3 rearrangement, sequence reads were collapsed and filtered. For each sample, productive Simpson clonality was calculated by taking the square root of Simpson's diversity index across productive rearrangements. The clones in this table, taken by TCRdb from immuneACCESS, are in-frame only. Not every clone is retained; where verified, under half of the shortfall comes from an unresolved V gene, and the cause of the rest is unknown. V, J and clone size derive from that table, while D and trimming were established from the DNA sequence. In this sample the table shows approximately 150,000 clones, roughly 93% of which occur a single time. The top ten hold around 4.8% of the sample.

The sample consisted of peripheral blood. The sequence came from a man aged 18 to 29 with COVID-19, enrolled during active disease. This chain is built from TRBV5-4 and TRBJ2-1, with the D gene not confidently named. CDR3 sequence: CASSPRRNEQFF. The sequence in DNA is TGTGCCAGCAGCCCTAGGAGAAATGAGCAGTTCTTC.